These 18 T cell receptor beta chains were sequenced from one sample in a study of CD8 T cells in ankylosing spondylitis. Points from the study as a whole: There was a TCR beta motif, made of 7 or 8 highly homologous variants, that appeared characteristic of ankylosing spondylitis blood.

These receptors lack a known antigen. A single record per CDR3 protein comes from TCRdb applying MiXCR to the 5' RACE reads. The sample contains hundreds of thousands of distinct CDR3 sequences, about 13% of which appear only once. Sequencing was carried out using blood, either unsorted or a sorted T cell fraction (not recorded which). The receptors derive from a male donor with ankylosing spondylitis.

In DNA form, the CDR3 reads TGCGCCAGCAGCCAAGATAAACAGCCCGGGGAGCTGTTTTTT. Protein product: CASSQDKQPGELFF. V and J are TRBV4-1 and TRBJ2-2; no clear D. The germline gives CDR1 MGHRA, CDR2 YSYEKL. V was trimmed by 0 bases and J by 6 bases, leaving 8 bases between them. The CDR3 runs to 14 residues.

This clonotype was detected a few times. The chain employs TRBV27 and TRBJ1-1; perhaps TRBD1 as D (6 bases). Trimming shortened V by 1 base and J by 6 bases, and 12 bases separated the two germline ends. CDR3 length equals 14 residues. Germline V gene lookup returns CDR1 MNHEY and CDR2 SMNVEV (reference sequence). This CDR3 is CASSLFGGESEAFF. In DNA, the CDR3 is TGTGCCAGCAGTTTATTCGGGGGCGAGTCTGAAGCTTTCTTT.

The chain is built from TRBV5-1 and TRBJ2-5; tentative D call: TRBD1 (6 bases). CDR1 SGHRS and CDR2 YFSETQ come from the germline V gene. The CDR3 extends over 14 amino acids. V was pared by 0 bases and J by 3 bases, with 9 bases between. The CDR3 is CASSLEGVKETQYF. The CDR3 nucleotides are TGCGCCAGCAGCTTGGAGGGGGTCAAAGAGACCCAGTACTTC.

This clonotype appeared a few times. This chain connects TRBV10-3 to TRBJ1-2; 7 bases are shared with TRBD1. The ends lost 2 bases at V and 3 bases at J; junction bases unmatched: 6. The CDR3 contains 15 residues. CDR1 is ENHRY, CDR2 SYGVKD, per germline. In nucleotides, the CDR3 is TGTGCCATCAGTGAGGACCGGGACAGATACTATGGCTACACCTTC. Translated, it gives CAISEDRDRYYGYTF.

This clonotype was observed a few times. V usage is TRBV15 and J usage is TRBJ2-7, with D possibly TRBD2 on 6 matching bases. Trimming took off 1 base at V and 1 base at J, with 20 bases between the two ends. Germline CDR1 is LNHNV and CDR2 is YYDKDF (reference sequence). This CDR3 is 18 amino acids long. The CDR3 coding sequence is TGTGCCACCAGCAGAGGAGTTATCCGGGGACTCCCATCCTACGAGCAGTACGTC. Residues: CATSRGVIRGLPSYEQYV.

The CDR3 DNA is TGTGCCAGCTCACGATCCCCAGGGACAGGGGGCGATGAGCAGTTCTTC. Its translation is CASSRSPGTGGDEQFF. The chain couples TRBV18 to TRBJ2-1, with TRBD1 identical over 12 bases. The trim removed 4 bases at V and 8 bases at J, leaving 9 bases unmatched. The germline V gene has CDR1 KGHSH and CDR2 LQKENI. This CDR3 is 16 amino acids long.

This clonotype has at least ten counts. The chain uses TRBV20-1 and TRBJ2-6; D ambiguous. The CDR3 spans 14 residues. The V end lost 3 bases, the J end lost 0 bases, and 6 bases lay between the germline ends. CDR1 and CDR2 from the germline V gene are DFQATT and SNEGSKA (reference sequence). The CDR3 spells CSASVISGANVLTF. The CDR3 DNA reads as TGCAGTGCTAGTGTTATCTCTGGGGCCAACGTCCTGACTTTC.

This clonotype was counted only a few times. The rearrangement uses TRBV7-8 and TRBJ1-2; 10 nucleotides line up with TRBD1. Trimming at V came to 5 bases and at J to 1 base, leaving 10 bases not matched to a gene. CDR1 SGHVS and CDR2 FQNEAQ come from the germline V gene. This CDR3 has 17 residues. The CDR3 loop reads CASSRTPGTGDNYGYTF. CDR3 sequence (DNA): TGTGCCAGCAGCCGAACGCCCGGGACAGGGGATAACTATGGCTACACCTTC.

The sample holds a few counts of this clonotype. This sequence joins TRBV2 and TRBJ2-1, with D possibly matching TRBD1 (6 bases). Trimming took 3 bases from V and 3 from J, leaving 9 bases between them. Germline V gene data show CDR1 as SNHLY and CDR2 as FYNNEI. The CDR3 is 14 amino acids. This chain's CDR3 is CASSEQGNYNEQFF. The DNA for the CDR3 is TGTGCCAGCAGTGAGCAGGGGAACTACAATGAGCAGTTCTTC.

Ten or more counts support this clonotype. The gene calls are TRBV7-2 and TRBJ2-1; TRBD2 aligns across 7 bases. This CDR3 spans 16 amino acids. V gave up 2 bases and J gave up 4 bases; unmatched junction bases: 8. Germline V gene data show CDR1 as SGHTA and CDR2 as FQGNSA. The CDR3 bases are TGTGCCAGCAGCTTAAGGGAGGGCCAGAATTACAATGAGCAGTTCTTC. This gives the protein CASSLREGQNYNEQFF.

This clonotype has only a few counts. V gene TRBV3-1 combines with J gene TRBJ2-1; D is unclear. The germline V and J ends were trimmed by 1 base and 14 bases, with 15 bases remaining between them. Germline CDR1 LGHDT, CDR2 YNNKEL (reference sequence). The length of the CDR3 is 13 residues. The CDR3 spells CASSQGLVGMEFF. CDR3 nucleotides: TGTGCCAGCAGCCAAGGTTTGGTGGGAATGGAGTTCTTC.

This clonotype came up a few times. This chain joins TRBV6-2 or TRBV6-3 and TRBJ2-2; D call uncertain. This CDR3 region has 15 residues. V dropped 5 bases and J dropped 5 bases, with 15 bases sitting between them. Germline values: CDR1 MNHEY, CDR2 SVGEGT. The CDR3 reads CASSKTSTGTGELFF. CDR3 nucleotide sequence: TGTGCCAGCAGTAAAACCTCAACCGGGACCGGGGAGCTGTTTTTT.

CDR3: CASSLEPTFGNEKLFF. The DNA for the CDR3 is TGCGCCAGCAGCTTGGAGCCGACGTTCGGGAATGAAAAACTGTTTTTT. The chain employs TRBV5-1 and TRBJ1-4; D remains ambiguous. Germline CDR1 is SGHRS and CDR2 is YFSETQ. The CDR3 contains 16 residues. Trimming took off 0 bases at V and 5 bases at J, with 14 bases between the two ends.

In its sample, this clonotype was seen a few times. The chain is built from TRBV29-1 and TRBJ2-7; D might be TRBD1 (5 bases). Germline assignment: CDR1 SQVTM and CDR2 ANQGSEA. This CDR3 region has 13 residues. Deletions cut 4 bases from V and 0 bases from J, with 10 bases between. The CDR3 spells CSVAGRASYEQYF. The CDR3 bases are TGCAGCGTTGCTGGCAGGGCCTCCTACGAGCAGTACTTC.

This chain joins TRBV7-2 and TRBJ2-7; tentative D call: TRBD1 (6 bases). From germline, CDR1 is SGHTA and CDR2 FQGNSA. The CDR3 has 15 residues. Trimming removed 2 bases from V and 0 bases from J, with 11 bases in between. This chain's CDR3 is CASSLRQVSSYEQYF. In DNA, the CDR3 is TGTGCCAGCAGCTTACGACAGGTTAGCTCCTACGAGCAGTACTTC.

This clonotype was found many times. The rearrangement uses TRBV5-1 and TRBJ2-1, with 11 bases fitting TRBD2. Looked up from germline, CDR1 is SGHRS and CDR2 is YFSETQ. This CDR3 has 14 amino acids. J gave up 4 bases and V 10 bases, and 7 bases lay outside the gene matches. The CDR3 bases are TGCGCCTCGGTAGGGACTAGCGGATACAATGAGCAGTTCTTC. Its translation is CASVGTSGYNEQFF.

This clonotype came up a few times. The CDR3 DNA sequence: TGTGCCAGCACCCGACAGGAGAACACTGAAGCTTTCTTT. Encoded protein: CASTRQENTEAFF. The rearrangement uses TRBV6-1 and TRBJ1-1; D is possibly TRBD1 (6 bases). Looked up from germline, CDR1 is MNHNS and CDR2 is SASEGT. Between the trimmed V and J ends, which lost 7 bases and 1 base, there was a span of 10 bases. The length of the CDR3 is 13 residues.

This clonotype was found a few times. The rearrangement links TRBV6-5 to TRBJ2-4; weak D call: TRBD2 (6 bases). CDR3 length: 17 residues. With 2 bases removed from V and 5 bases from J, the gap between germline ends came to 19 bases. Per the germline V gene, CDR1 is MNHEY and CDR2 is SVGAGI. CDR3 bases: TGTGCCAGCAGTTACACCCGTGGATGGGAGGCCCAAAACATTCAGTACTTC. Translating it yields CASSYTRGWEAQNIQYF.